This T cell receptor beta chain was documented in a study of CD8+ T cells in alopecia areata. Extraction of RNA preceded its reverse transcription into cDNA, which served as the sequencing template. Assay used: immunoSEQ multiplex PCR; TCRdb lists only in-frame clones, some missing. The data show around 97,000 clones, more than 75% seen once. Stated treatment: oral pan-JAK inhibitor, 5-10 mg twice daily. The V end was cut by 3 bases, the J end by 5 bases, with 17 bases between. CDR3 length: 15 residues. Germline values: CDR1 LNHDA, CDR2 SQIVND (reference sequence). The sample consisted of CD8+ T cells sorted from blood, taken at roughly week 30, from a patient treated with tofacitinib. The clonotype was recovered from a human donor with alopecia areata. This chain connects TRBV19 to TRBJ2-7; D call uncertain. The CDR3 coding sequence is TGTGCCAGTAGTATTTTGTGGTCAGGAGCGAACGAGCAGTACTTC. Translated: CASSILWSGANEQYF. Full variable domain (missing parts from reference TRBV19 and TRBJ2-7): DGGITQSPKYLFRKEGQNVTLSCEQNLNHDAMYWYRQDPGQGLRLIYYSQIVNDFQKGDIAEGYSVSREKKESFPLTVTSAQKNPTAFYLCASSILWSGANEQYFGPGTRLTVT.